This T cell receptor beta chain appears in the sequencing data of a study of response to subunit inactivated influenza vaccine. TCRdb processed the RT-PCR reads anew with MiXCR; each CDR3 protein has one entry. The table records 500,000 to 750,000 distinct CDR3 sequences, 13% to 15% of them present only once. This CDR3 region has 13 residues. The V end lost 1 base, the J end lost 6 bases, and 9 bases lay between the germline ends. The V gene's germline CDR1 is SGHAT and CDR2 FQNNGV. The origin of this receptor is a man aged 45 to 65 who received an inactivated influenza vaccine. The chain uses TRBV11-2 and TRBJ1-2; D is undetermined. Sequenced material: PBMCs from blood, taken 11 to 12 days after vaccination. CDR3 DNA sequence: TGTGCCAGCAGCTTAGTCCTTGGGCATGGCTACACCTTC. It codes for CASSLVLGHGYTF.